Listed here is a single TCR beta chain. Per the authors' pipeline: It was from reference gene primer amplification that nucleated cell counts were estimated. The assay was immunoSEQ multiplex PCR, and TCRdb's table has in-frame clones only and misses some. The DNA was the basis for D and trimming; V, J and clone size are from that table. The sample lists some 80,000 clones, around 90% occurring once. CDR1 is SGHTA and CDR2 is FQGTGA in the germline V gene. With 5 bases clipped from V and 2 bases from J, the junction kept 3 bases outside the gene matches. CDR3 length: 13 residues. This sample is part of a study of blood T cell repertoires in COVID-19. Study context: COVID-19 samples, acute and convalescent, were from the United States, Italy and Spain. T cells, B-cell-depleted T cells, or PBMCs provided the cDNA or gDNA that served as material.

Sample: peripheral blood. This TCR came from a human donor in a cohort sampled during active COVID-19. The rearrangement joins TRBV7-3 to TRBJ2-7; 7 bases line up with TRBD1. The CDR3 region has the DNA TGTGCCAGCAGCCCGGGACAGCCCTACGAGCAGTACTTC. It yields the protein CASSPGQPYEQYF.